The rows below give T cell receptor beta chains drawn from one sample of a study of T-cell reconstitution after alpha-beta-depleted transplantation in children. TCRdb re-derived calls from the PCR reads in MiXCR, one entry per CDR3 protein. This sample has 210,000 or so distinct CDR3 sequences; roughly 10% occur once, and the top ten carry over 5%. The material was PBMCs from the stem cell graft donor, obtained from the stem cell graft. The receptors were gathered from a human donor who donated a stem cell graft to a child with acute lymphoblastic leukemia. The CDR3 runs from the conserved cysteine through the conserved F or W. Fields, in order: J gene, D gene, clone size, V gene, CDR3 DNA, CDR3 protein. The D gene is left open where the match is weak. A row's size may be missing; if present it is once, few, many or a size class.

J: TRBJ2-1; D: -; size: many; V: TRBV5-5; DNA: TGTGCCAGCAGCTTGACTGCCGACGGAGCGATTTACAATGAGCAGTTCTTC; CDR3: CASSLTADGAIYNEQFF
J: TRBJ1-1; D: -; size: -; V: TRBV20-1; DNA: TGCAGTGCTACATCCCCAGAGGTGGGGGCTCGGGGGAGCACTGAAGCTTTCTTT; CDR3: CSATSPEVGARGSTEAFF
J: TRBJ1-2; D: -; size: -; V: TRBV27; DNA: TGTGCCAGCAGGTCGGCGGGAGGTAACACTAACTATGGCTACACCTTC; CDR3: CASRSAGGNTNYGYTF
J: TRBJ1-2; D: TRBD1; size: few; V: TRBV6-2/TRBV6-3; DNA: TGTGCCAGCAGTTGGCAGGGGGACTATGGCTACACCTTC; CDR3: CASSWQGDYGYTF
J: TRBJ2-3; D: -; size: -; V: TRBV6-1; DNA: TGTGCCAGCAGGAGCGAGGGCCACACAGATACGCAGTATTTT; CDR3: CASRSEGHTDTQYF
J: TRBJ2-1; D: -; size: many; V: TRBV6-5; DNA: TGTGCCAGCAGTTACCTCGGGAATCGGCTAGACAATGAGCAGTTCTTC; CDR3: CASSYLGNRLDNEQFF
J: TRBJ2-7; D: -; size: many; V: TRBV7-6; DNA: TGTGCCAGCAGCTTGCTACAAACTTCCTACGAGCAGTACTTC; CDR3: CASSLLQTSYEQYF
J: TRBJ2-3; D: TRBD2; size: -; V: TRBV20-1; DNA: TGCAGTGCTCGATTTGAGACTAGCGGACTCACAGATACGCAGTATTTT; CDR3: CSARFETSGLTDTQYF
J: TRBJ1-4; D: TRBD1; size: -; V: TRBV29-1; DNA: TGCAGCGCTCAGACAGGGCGGTTTGAAAAACTGTTTTTT; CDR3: CSAQTGRFEKLFF
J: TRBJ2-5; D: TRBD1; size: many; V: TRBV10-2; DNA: TGCGCCAGCAGTGGGTGGACAGGGGACGCGGTGGAGACCCAGTACTTC; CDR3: CASSGWTGDAVETQYF
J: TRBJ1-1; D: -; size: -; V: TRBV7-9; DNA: TGTGCCAGCAGCCCCCCCCCTTCGGTTTCGAACACTGAAGCTTTCTTT; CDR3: CASSPPPSVSNTEAFF
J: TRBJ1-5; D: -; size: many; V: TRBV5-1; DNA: TGCGCCAGCAGCTTGGCTAGACTGTTAAATCTGAGCAATCAGCCCCAGCATTTT; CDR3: CASSLARLLNLSNQPQHF
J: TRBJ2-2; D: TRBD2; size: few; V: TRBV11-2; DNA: TGTGCCAGCAGCCCCCGACTAGCGGGGGGGCAGACCACCGGGGAGCTGTTTTTT; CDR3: CASSPRLAGGQTTGELFF
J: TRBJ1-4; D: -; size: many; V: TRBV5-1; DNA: TGCGCCAGCAGCGCCGGACAGCGCTCGGCTAATGAAAAACTGTTTTTT; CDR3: CASSAGQRSANEKLFF
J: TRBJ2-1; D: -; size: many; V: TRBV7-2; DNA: TGTGCCAGCAGCTTATCGGGAGCGAGCTCCTACAATGAGCAGTTCTTC; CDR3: CASSLSGASSYNEQFF
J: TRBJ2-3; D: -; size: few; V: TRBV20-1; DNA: TGCAGTGCCCTCCCGCCTGGAAAGGAACAGTATTTT; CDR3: CSALPPGKEQYF
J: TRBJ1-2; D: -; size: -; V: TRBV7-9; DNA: TGTGCCAGCAGCTTAGGGATTGGCGATGGCTACACCTTC; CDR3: CASSLGIGDGYTF
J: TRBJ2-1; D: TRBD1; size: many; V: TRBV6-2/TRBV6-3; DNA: TGTGCCAGCAGTTCATTCCGGGACAGGGTTGGGAATGAGCAGTTCTTC; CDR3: CASSSFRDRVGNEQFF
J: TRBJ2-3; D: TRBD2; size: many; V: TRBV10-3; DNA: TGTGCCACGGACGCGGGGGGTAGCACAGATACGCAGTATTTT; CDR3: CATDAGGSTDTQYF
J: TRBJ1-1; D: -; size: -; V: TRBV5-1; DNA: TGCGCCAGCAGCTTGGAGGACAGTCTGGGCACTGAAGCTTTCTTT; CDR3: CASSLEDSLGTEAFF
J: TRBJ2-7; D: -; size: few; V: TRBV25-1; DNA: TGTGCCAGCAGTGATGGAGGAGTCTACGAGCAGTACTTC; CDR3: CASSDGGVYEQYF
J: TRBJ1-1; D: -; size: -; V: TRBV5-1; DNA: TGCGCCAGCAGCTTCGGGACACTGAACACTGAAGCTTTCTTT; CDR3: CASSFGTLNTEAFF
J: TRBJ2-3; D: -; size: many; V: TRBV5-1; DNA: TGCGCCAGCAGCTTGGGGGCCGAAAGGGATACGCAGTATTTT; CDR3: CASSLGAERDTQYF
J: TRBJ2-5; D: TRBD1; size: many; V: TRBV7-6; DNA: TGTGCCAGCAGCTTAGTGACAGGGGAGAGAGAGACCCAGTACTTC; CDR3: CASSLVTGERETQYF
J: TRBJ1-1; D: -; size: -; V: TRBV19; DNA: TGTGCCAGTAGTACCCTTGGGGCGAACACTGAAGCTTTCTTT; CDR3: CASSTLGANTEAFF
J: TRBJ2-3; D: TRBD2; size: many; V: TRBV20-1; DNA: TGCAGTGCTAGAGATTTCATGGGGACTAGTACCGATACGCAGTATTTT; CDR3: CSARDFMGTSTDTQYF
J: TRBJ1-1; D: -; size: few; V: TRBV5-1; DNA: TGCGCCAGCAGCTTCCCAACGGGGGAAAACACTGAAGCTTTCTTT; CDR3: CASSFPTGENTEAFF
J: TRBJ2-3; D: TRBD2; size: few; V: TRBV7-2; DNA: TGTGCCAGCAGCTTAGTACGGCGGGGGTCCACAGATACGCAGTATTTT; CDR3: CASSLVRRGSTDTQYF
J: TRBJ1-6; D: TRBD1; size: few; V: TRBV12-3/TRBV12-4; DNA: TGTGCCAGCAGTTTAAGGACAGGCGATAATTCACCCCTCCACTTT; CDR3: CASSLRTGDNSPLHF
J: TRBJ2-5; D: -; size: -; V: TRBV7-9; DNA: TGTGCCAGCAGCTTACCAGGGCTTCAAGAGACCCAGTACTTC; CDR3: CASSLPGLQETQYF